This T cell receptor (beta chain) emerged from a study of cytomegalovirus exposure and HLA in healthy donors. Study-level results: Clusters of TCRs from the first cohort tended to co-occur in the roughly 120 validation repertoires (as a later analysis found). Rare TCR sequences predominated, though certain public TCRs were found in many donors.

To note about this clone: The antigen remains undetermined.

V lost 5 bases to trimming and J lost 2 bases, with 16 bases between them. The CDR3 is 15 amino acids. The germline V gene has CDR1 MNHEY and CDR2 SMNVEV (reference sequence). Repertoires were generated with immunoSEQ multiplex PCR, while TCRdb's copy carries only in-frame clones and drops some. The data contain under 400,000 clones, approximately 88% of them singletons. Sequenced: PBMCs. This TCR derives from a man younger than 45 in good health and CMV-seronegative. The rearrangement links TRBV27 to TRBJ2-7, with D perhaps TRBD2 (7 bases). CDR3 nucleotide sequence: TGTGCCAGCAGTGTCGGGGGGCTACGAACCTACGAGCAGTACTTC. It specifies CASSVGGLRTYEQYF.